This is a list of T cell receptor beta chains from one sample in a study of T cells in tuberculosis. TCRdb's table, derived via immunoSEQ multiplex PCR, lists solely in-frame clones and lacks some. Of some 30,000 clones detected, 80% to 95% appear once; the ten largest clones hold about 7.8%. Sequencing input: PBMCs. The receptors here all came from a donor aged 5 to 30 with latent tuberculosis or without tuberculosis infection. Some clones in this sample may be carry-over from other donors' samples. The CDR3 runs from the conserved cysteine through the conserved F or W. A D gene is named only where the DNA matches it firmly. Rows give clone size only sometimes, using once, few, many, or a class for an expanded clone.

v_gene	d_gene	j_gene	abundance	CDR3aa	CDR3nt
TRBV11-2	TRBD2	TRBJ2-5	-	CASSERLAGGRETQYF	TGTGCCAGCAGCGAACGACTAGCGGGAGGTAGAGAGACCCAGTACTTC
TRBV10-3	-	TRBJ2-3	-	CAISESVLAGSVLKDTDTQYF	TGTGCCATCAGTGAGTCAGTCCTTGCAGGTTCCGTCTTGAAGGACACAGATACGCAGTATTTT
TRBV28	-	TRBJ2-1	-	CASSRGDTSYNEQFF	TGTGCCAGCAGCCGAGGGGACACCTCTTACAATGAGCAGTTCTTC
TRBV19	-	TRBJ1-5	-	CASRGGGLYQPQHF	TGTGCCAGCCGTGGGGGGGGCTTATATCAGCCCCAGCATTTT
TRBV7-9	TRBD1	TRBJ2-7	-	CASSRSGTGGYEQYF	TGTGCCAGCAGCCGCTCCGGGACAGGGGGCTACGAGCAGTACTTC
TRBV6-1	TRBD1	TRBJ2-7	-	CASSEYDGAETGGPISYEQYF	TGTGCCAGCAGTGAATACGATGGGGCGGAGACAGGGGGCCCGATCTCCTACGAGCAGTACTTC
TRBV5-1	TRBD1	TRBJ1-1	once	CASSWTGASNTEAFF	TGCGCCAGCAGCTGGACAGGGGCCTCGAACACTGAAGCTTTCTTT
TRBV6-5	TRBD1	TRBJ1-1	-	CASSSGGGGTEAFF	TGTGCCAGCAGTTCAGGGGGAGGAGGCACTGAAGCTTTCTTT
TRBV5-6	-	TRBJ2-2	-	CASRQTNTGELFF	TGTGCCAGCAGACAGACGAACACCGGGGAGCTGTTTTTT
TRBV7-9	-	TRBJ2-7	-	CASSPRYEQYF	TGTGCCAGCAGTCCTCGTTATGAGCAGTACTTC